Shown below are 12 T cell receptor beta chains from a single sample sequenced in a study of CD8 T cells in Susac syndrome. Random hexamers were used to reverse transcribe 0.5 to 1 ug of RNA. TCRdb fed the immunoSEQ multiplex PCR reads into MiXCR, producing one record per CDR3 protein. This table has 200,000 to 250,000 distinct CDR3 sequences, more than 85% appearing once. The sequenced sample was CD4+ T cells from PBMCs. These receptors were obtained from a human donor with multiple sclerosis.

V is TRBV20-1 and J is TRBJ1-2; 8 positions match TRBD1. Per germline, CDR1 DFQATT and CDR2 SNEGSKA (reference sequence). Trimming removed 2 bases from V and 6 bases from J; junction bases left unmatched: 8. This CDR3 comprises 14 residues. The CDR3 region has the DNA TGCAGTGCTAGAATGGGGCAGGGGGCTGATGGCTACACCTTC. Encoded protein: CSARMGQGADGYTF.

This chain joins TRBV2 and TRBJ1-1; D possibly corresponds to TRBD1 (5 bases). V was clipped by 4 bases and J by 7 bases, with 16 bases between them. From germline, CDR1 is SNHLY and CDR2 FYNNEI. This CDR3 contains 14 residues. This chain's CDR3 is CASSARGFGGEAFF. CDR3 DNA: TGTGCCAGCAGTGCTCGGGGCTTCGGGGGTGAAGCTTTCTTT.

The chain has TRBV30 and TRBJ1-1, with D tentatively TRBD1 (6 bases). This CDR3 is built from 17 residues. Germline assignment: CDR1 GTSNPN and CDR2 SVGIG (reference sequence). The ends were cut back, 0 bases at V and 1 base at J, with 18 bases in the middle. The CDR3 region has the DNA TGTGCCTGGAGTGTATTGTACCCAGGGGTTGCGAACACTGAAGCTTTCTTT. This encodes CAWSVLYPGVANTEAFF. Together with reference TRBV30 and TRBJ1-1, the CDR3 gives the full variable domain: SQTIHQWPATLVQPVGSPLSLECTVEGTSNPNLYWYRQAAGRGLQLLFYSVGIGQISSEVPQNLSASRPQDRQFILSSKKLLLSDSGFYLCAWSVLYPGVANTEAFFGQGTRLTVV.

The V and J genes are TRBV29-1 and TRBJ2-7; tentative D call: TRBD2 (5 bases). Trimming cost V 6 bases and J 2 bases, with 14 bases left between them. The germline gives CDR1 SQVTM, CDR2 ANQGSEA. The CDR3 contains 13 residues. DNA of the CDR3: TGCAGCGTCGAGGGCGGATCTCCCTACGAGCAGTACTTC. This encodes CSVEGGSPYEQYF.

The chain carries TRBV6-5 and TRBJ1-1; D is perhaps TRBD1 (5 bases). The CDR3 consists of 13 residues. V lost 6 bases, J lost 4 bases, and 12 bases lay in between. Germline V CDR1 and CDR2: MNHEY, SVGAGI. The CDR3 sequence is CASRAGYGTEAFF. The CDR3 DNA follows: TGTGCCAGCAGAGCAGGGTATGGCACTGAAGCTTTCTTT.

The rearrangement uses TRBV20-1 and TRBJ2-7; the D call may be TRBD1 or TRBD2 (6 bases each). CDR3 length: 16 amino acids. Trimming took 3 bases from V and 6 from J, leaving 24 bases between them. CDR1 is DFQATT, CDR2 SNEGSKA, per germline (reference sequence). CDR3 in amino acids: CSASPDAWGEGGEQYF. The CDR3 DNA follows: TGCAGTGCTAGCCCGGATGCCTGGGGGGAAGGGGGCGAGCAGTACTTC.

V gene TRBV20-1 combines with J gene TRBJ2-5; D remains ambiguous. Germline V lookup: CDR1 DFQATT, CDR2 SNEGSKA (reference sequence). The CDR3 consists of 10 residues. V lost 5 bases to trimming and J lost 2 bases, with 3 bases between them. Here the CDR3 reads CSAVQETQYF. The CDR3 region has the DNA TGCAGTGCTGTTCAAGAGACCCAGTACTTC.

The chain uses TRBV29-1 and TRBJ1-3; D might be TRBD1 (5 bases). Trimming took 3 bases from V and 4 from J, leaving 7 bases between them. The CDR3 runs to 12 residues. In germline, CDR1 is SQVTM, CDR2 ANQGSEA. This CDR3 reads CSVDQGGNTIYF. Here the CDR3 DNA reads TGCAGCGTTGACCAGGGCGGAAACACCATATATTTT.

This chain connects TRBV7-2 to TRBJ2-3, with D possibly matching TRBD2 (6 bases). The CDR3 has 14 amino acids. Trimming stripped 5 bases from V and 5 bases from J, with 14 bases between. Looked up from germline, CDR1 is SGHTA and CDR2 is FQGNSA. The CDR3 DNA follows: TGTGCCAGCAGCCCCTCCCGGGGAGGAGATACGCAGTATTTT. It codes for CASSPSRGGDTQYF.

V gene TRBV29-1 combines with J gene TRBJ2-1; no definite D call. CDR1 is SQVTM, CDR2 ANQGSEA, per germline. V was cut by 1 base and J by 8 bases, with 9 bases left in between. The CDR3 has 12 amino acids. CDR3 bases: TGCAGCGTTGAAGGACCCAGCGATGAGCAGTTCTTC. It is translated as CSVEGPSDEQFF.

The chain has TRBV29-1 and TRBJ2-3, with 9 bases aligning to TRBD1. The CDR3 runs to 13 residues. Trimming removed 4 bases from V and 1 base from J; junction bases left unmatched: 0. CDR1 is SQVTM, CDR2 ANQGSEA, per germline. The CDR3 DNA follows: TGCAGCGTTGGGACAGGGGGCACAGATACGCAGTATTTT. This translates into CSVGTGGTDTQYF.

The chain combines TRBV27 with TRBJ2-3; D is undetermined. The CDR3 sequence is 13 residues long. The germline V gene has CDR1 MNHEY and CDR2 SMNVEV (reference sequence). Between the trimmed V and J ends, which lost 2 bases and 8 bases, there was a span of 11 bases. The CDR3 reads CASSLGDTTTQYF. DNA of the CDR3: TGTGCCAGCAGTTTAGGCGATACAACTACGCAGTATTTT.